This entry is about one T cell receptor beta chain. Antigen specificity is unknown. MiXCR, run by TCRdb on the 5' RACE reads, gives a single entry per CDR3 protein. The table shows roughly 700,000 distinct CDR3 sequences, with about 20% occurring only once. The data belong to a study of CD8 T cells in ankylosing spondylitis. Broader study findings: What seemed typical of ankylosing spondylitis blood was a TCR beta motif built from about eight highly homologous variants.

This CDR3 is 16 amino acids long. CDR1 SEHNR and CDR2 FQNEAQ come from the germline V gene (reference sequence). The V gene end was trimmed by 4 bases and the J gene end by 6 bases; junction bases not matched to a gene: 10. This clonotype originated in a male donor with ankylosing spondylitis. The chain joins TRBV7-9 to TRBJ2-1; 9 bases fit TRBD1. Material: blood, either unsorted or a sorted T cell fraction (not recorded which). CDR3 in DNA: TGTGCCAGCAGCTCCAAAACATTGACAGGGGGCAATGAGCAGTTCTTC. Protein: CASSSKTLTGGNEQFF.